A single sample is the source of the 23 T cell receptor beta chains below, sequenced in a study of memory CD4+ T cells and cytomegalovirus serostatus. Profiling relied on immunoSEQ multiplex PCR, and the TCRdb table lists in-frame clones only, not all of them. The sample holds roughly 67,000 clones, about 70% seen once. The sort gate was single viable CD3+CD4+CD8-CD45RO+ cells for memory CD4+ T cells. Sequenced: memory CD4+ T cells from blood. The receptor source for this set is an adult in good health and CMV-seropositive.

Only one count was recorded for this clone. This CDR3 is CASGTGGNEKLFF. Written as DNA, the CDR3 is TGTGCCAGCGGAACAGGGGGCAATGAAAAACTGTTTTTT. The chain is built from TRBV28 and TRBJ1-4; TRBD1 agrees at 9 bases. CDR1 is MDHEN, CDR2 SYDVKM, per germline. V lost 8 bases to trimming and J lost 5 bases; unmatched junction nucleotides: 3. This CDR3 has 13 amino acids.

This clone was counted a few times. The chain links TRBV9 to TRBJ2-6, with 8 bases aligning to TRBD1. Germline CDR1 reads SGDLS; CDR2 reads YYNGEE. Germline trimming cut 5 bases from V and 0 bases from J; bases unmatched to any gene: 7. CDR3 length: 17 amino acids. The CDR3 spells CASSDSGTGSGANVLTF. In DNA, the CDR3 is TGTGCCAGCAGTGACTCCGGGACAGGCTCTGGGGCCAACGTCCTGACTTTC.

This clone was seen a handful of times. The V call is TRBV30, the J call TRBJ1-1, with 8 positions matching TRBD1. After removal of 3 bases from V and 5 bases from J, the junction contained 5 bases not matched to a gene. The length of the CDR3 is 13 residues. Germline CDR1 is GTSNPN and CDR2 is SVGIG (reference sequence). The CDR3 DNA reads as TGTGCCTGGAGCCGGCAGGGGGCAACTGAAGCTTTCTTT. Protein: CAWSRQGATEAFF.

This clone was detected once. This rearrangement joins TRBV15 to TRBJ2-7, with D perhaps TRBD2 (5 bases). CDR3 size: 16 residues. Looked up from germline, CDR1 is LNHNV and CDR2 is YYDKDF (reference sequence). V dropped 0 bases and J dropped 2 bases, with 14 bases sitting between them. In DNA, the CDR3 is TGTGCCACCAGCAGAGAGCCGGGGAAGATGACCTACGAGCAGTACTTC. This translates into CATSREPGKMTYEQYF. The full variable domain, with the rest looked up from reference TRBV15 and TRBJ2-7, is DAMVIQNPRYQVTQFGKPVTLSCSQTLNHNVMYWYQQKSSQAPKLLFHYYDKDFNNEADTPDNFQSRRPNTSFCFLDIRSPGLGDTAMYLCATSREPGKMTYEQYFGPGTRLTVT.

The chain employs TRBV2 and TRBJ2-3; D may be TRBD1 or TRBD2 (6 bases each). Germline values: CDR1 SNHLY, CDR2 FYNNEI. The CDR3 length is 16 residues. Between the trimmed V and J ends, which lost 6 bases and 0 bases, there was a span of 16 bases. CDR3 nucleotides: TGTGCCAGCAGCCCCCGGGCGGGACATAGCACAGATACGCAGTATTTT. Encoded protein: CASSPRAGHSTDTQYF.

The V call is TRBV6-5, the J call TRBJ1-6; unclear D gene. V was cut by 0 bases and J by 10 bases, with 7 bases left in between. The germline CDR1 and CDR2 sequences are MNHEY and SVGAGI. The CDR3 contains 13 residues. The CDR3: CASSYSGDSPLHF. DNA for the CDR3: TGTGCCAGCAGTTACTCTGGTGACTCACCCCTCCACTTT.

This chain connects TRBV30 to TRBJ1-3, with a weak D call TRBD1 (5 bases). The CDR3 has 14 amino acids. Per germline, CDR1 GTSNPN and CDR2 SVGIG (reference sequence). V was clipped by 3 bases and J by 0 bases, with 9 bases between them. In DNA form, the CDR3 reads TGTGCCTGGAGGGACACCGGCTCTGGAAACACCATATATTTT. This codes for CAWRDTGSGNTIYF. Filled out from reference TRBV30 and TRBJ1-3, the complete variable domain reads SQTIHQWPATLVQPVGSPLSLECTVEGTSNPNLYWYRQAAGRGLQLLFYSVGIGQISSEVPQNLSASRPQDRQFILSSKKLLLSDSGFYLCAWRDTGSGNTIYFGEGSWLTVV.

The CDR3: CASSEGRGPYEQYF. In DNA form, the CDR3 reads TGTGCCAGCAGTGAAGGGAGGGGTCCCTACGAGCAGTACTTC. The chain links TRBV6-1 to TRBJ2-7, with D perhaps TRBD2 (6 bases). The CDR3 is 14 residues long. Germline V CDR1 and CDR2: MNHNS, SASEGT. Trimming shortened V by 1 base and J by 2 bases, and 9 bases separated the two germline ends.

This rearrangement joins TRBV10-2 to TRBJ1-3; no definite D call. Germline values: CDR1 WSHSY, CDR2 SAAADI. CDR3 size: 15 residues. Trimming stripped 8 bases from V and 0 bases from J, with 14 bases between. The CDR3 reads CASQTDTGSGNTIYF. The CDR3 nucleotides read TGCGCCAGCCAGACCGACACTGGCTCTGGAAACACCATATATTTT.

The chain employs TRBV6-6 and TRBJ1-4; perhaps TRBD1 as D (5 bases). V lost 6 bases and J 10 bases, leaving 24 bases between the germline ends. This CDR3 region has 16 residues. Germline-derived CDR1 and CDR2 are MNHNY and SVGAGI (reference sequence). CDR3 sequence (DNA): TGTGCCAGCAGCTTTACTATGGCGGGGCAGGGAGGAAAACTGTTTTTT. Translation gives CASSFTMAGQGGKLFF.

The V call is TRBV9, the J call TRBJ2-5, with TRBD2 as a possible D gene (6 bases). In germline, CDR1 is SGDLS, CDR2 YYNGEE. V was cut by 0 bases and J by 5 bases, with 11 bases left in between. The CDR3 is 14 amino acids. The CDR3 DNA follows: TGTGCCAGCAGCGTAGCTGGGACTGGGGAGACCCAGTACTTC. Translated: CASSVAGTGETQYF.

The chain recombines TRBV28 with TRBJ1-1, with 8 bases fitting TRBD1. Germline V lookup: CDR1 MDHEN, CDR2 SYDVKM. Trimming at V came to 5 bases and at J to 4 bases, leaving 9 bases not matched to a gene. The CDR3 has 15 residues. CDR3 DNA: TGTGCCAGCAGTAGGACAGGGATCTATGGCACTGAAGCTTTCTTT. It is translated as CASSRTGIYGTEAFF.

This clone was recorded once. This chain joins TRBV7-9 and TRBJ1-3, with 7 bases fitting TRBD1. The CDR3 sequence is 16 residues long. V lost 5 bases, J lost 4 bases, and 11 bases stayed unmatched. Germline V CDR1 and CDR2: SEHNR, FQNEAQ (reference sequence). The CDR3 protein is CASSLGQVSQGNTIYF. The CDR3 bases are TGTGCCAGCAGCCTAGGACAGGTATCACAGGGAAACACCATATATTTT.

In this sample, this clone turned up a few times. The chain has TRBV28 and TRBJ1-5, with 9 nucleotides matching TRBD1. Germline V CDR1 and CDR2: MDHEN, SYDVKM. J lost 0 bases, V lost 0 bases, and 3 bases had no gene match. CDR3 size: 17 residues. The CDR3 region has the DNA TGTGCCAGCAGTTTATGGGGACAGGGCTATAGCAATCAGCCCCAGCATTTT. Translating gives CASSLWGQGYSNQPQHF.

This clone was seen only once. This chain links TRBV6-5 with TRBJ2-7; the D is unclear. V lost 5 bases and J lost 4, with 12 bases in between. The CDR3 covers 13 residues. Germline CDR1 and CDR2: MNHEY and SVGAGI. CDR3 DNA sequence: TGTGCCAGCAGTAAAAGAGGCGTTTACGAGCAGTACTTC. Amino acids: CASSKRGVYEQYF.

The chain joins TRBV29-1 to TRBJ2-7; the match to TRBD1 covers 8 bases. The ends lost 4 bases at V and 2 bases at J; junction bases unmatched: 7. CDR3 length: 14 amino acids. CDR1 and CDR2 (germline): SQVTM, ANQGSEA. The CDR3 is CSVAQGAIPYEQYF. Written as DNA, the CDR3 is TGCAGCGTTGCGCAGGGGGCTATACCCTACGAGCAGTACTTC.

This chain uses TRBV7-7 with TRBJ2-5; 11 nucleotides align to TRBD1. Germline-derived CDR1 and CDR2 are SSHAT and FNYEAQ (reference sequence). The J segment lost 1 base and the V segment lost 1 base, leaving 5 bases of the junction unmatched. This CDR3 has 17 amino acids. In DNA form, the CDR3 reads TGTGCCAGCAGCTTAGGTTCGGGGACAGGGGGCCAAGAGACCCAGTACTTC. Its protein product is CASSLGSGTGGQETQYF. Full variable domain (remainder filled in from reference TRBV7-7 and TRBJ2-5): GAGVSQSPRYKVTKRGQDVTLRCDPISSHATLYWYQQALGQGPEFLTYFNYEAQPDKSGLPSDRFSAERPEGSISTLTIQRTEQRDSAMYRCASSLGSGTGGQETQYFGPGTRLLVL.

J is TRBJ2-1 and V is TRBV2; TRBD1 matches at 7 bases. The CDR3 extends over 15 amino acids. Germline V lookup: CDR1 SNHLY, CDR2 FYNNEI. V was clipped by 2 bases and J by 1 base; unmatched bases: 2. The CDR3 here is CASSELGQSYNEQFF. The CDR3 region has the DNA TGTGCCAGCAGTGAATTGGGACAGTCCTACAATGAGCAGTTCTTC.

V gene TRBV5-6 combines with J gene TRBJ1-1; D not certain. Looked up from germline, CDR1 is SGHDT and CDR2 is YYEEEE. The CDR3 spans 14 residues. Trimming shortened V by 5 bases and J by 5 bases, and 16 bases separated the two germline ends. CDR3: CASSPTTGETEAFF. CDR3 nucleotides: TGTGCCAGCAGTCCCACAACCGGGGAAACTGAAGCTTTCTTT.

The chain's CDR3 is CASSDPGTGREQPQHF. The CDR3 bases are TGTGCCAGCAGTGACCCTGGGACAGGTAGGGAACAGCCCCAGCATTTT. The gene calls are TRBV6-1 and TRBJ1-5; 8 bases line up with TRBD1. Germline V gene data show CDR1 as MNHNS and CDR2 as SASEGT. CDR3 length equals 16 residues. Trimming removed 3 bases from V and 7 bases from J; junction bases left unmatched: 11.

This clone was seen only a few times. The CDR3 sequence is CASSKGQGGNEQFF. The CDR3 bases are TGCGCCAGCAGCAAGGGACAAGGGGGCAATGAGCAGTTCTTC. The chain uses TRBV5-1 and TRBJ2-1, with D perhaps TRBD1 (6 bases). V was pared by 4 bases and J by 6 bases, with 14 bases between. Looked up from germline, CDR1 is SGHRS and CDR2 is YFSETQ. The CDR3 is made up of 14 amino acids.

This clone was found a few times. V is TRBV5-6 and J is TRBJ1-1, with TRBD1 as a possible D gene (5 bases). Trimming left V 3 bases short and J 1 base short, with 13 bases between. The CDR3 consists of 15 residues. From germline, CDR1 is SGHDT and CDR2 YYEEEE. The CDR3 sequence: CASSSTDRKNTEAFF. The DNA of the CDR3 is TGTGCCAGCAGCTCGACCGACAGAAAGAACACTGAAGCTTTCTTT. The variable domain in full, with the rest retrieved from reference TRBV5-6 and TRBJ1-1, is DAGVTQSPTHLIKTRGQQVTLRCSPKSGHDTVSWYQQALGQGPQFIFQYYEEEERQRGNFPDRFSGHQFPNYSSELNVNALLLGDSALYLCASSSTDRKNTEAFFGQGTRLTVV.

This CDR3 is CASSLEGYSNQPQHF. The CDR3 nucleotides are TGTGCCAGCAGCTTAGAAGGCTATAGCAATCAGCCCCAGCATTTT. This chain uses TRBV5-6 with TRBJ1-5, with D hard to call. Germline V gene data show CDR1 as SGHDT and CDR2 as YYEEEE. This CDR3 is built from 15 residues. The V gene lost 2 bases and the J gene lost 0 bases, with 9 bases spanning the gap.